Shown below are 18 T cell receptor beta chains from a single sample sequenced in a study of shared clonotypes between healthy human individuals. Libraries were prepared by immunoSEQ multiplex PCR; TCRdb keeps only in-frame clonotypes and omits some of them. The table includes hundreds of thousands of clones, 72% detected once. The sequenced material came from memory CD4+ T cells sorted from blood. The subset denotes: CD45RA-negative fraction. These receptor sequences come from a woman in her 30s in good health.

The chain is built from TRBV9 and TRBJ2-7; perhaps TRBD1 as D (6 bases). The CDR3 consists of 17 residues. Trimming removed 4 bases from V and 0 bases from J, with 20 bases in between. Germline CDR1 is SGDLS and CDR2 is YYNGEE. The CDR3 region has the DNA TGTGCCAGCAGCAAACGACCCGGGACACCAACCTCCTACGAGCAGTACTTC. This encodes CASSKRPGTPTSYEQYF.

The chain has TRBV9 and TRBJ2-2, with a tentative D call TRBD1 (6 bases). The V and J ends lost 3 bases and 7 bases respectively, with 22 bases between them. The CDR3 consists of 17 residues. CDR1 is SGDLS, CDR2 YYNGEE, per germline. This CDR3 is CASSGGAGAPRGGELFF. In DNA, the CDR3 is TGTGCCAGCAGCGGAGGAGCAGGGGCCCCCCGGGGCGGGGAGCTGTTTTTT.

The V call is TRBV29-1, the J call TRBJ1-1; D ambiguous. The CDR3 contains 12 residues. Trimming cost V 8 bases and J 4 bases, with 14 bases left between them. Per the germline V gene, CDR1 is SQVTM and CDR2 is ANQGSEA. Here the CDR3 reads CSWAQVGTEAFF. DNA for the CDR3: TGCAGCTGGGCGCAGGTGGGCACTGAAGCTTTCTTT.

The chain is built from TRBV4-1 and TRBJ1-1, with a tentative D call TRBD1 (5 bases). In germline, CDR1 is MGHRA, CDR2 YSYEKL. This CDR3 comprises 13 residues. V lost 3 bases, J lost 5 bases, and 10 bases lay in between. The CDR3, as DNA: TGCGCCAGCAGCCAGGTCGAGGGGACTGAAGCTTTCTTT. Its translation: CASSQVEGTEAFF.

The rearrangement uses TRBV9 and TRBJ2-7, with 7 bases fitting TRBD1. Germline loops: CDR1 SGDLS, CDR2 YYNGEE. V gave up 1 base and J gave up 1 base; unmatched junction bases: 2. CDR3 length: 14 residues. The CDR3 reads CASSVQGDSYEQYF. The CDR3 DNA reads TGTGCCAGCAGCGTACAGGGGGATTCCTACGAGCAGTACTTC.

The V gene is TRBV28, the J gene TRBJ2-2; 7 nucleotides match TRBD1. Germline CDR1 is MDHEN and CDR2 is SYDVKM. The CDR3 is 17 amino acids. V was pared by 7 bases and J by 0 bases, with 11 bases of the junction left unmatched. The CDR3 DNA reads TGTGCCAGCACCCAGAACAGGGGCGCTACGAACACCGGGGAGCTGTTTTTT. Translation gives CASTQNRGATNTGELFF.

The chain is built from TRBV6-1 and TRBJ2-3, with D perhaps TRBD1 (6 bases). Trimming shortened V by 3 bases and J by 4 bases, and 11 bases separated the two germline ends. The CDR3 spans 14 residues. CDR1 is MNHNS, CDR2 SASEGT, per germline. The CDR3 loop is CASSDGAGADTQYF. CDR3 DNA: TGTGCCAGCAGTGACGGTGCAGGGGCAGATACGCAGTATTTT.

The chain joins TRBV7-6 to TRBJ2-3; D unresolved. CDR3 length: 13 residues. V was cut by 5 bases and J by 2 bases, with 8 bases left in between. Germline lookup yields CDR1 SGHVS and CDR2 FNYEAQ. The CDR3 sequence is CASSVSTTDTQYF. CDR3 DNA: TGTGCCAGCAGCGTCTCCACCACAGATACGCAGTATTTT. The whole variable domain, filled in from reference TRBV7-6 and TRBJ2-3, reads GAGVSQSPRYKVTKRGQDVALRCDPISGHVSLYWYRQALGQGPEFLTYFNYEAQQDKSGLPNDRFSAERPEGSISTLTIQRTEQRDSAMYRCASSVSTTDTQYFGPGTRLTVL.

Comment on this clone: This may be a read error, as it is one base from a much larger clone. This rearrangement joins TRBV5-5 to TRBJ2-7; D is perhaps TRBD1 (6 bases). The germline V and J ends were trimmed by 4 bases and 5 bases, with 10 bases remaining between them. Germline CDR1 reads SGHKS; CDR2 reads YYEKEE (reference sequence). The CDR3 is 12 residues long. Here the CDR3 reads CASSPQGNEQYF. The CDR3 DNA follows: TGTGCCAGCAGCCCACAGGGTAACGAGCAGTACTTC. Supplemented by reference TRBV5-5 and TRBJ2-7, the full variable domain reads DAGVTQSPTHLIKTRGQQVTLRCSPISGHKSVSWYQQVLGQGPQFIFQYYEKEERGRGNFPDRFSARQFPNYSSELNVNALLLGDSALYLCASSPQGNEQYFGPGTRLTVT.

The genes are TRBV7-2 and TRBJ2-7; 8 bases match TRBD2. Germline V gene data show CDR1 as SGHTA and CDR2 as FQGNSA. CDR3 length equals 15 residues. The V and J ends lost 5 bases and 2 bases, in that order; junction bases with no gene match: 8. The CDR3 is CASSPFGGGPYEQYF. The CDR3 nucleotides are TGTGCCAGCAGCCCCTTCGGGGGGGGGCCCTACGAGCAGTACTTC.

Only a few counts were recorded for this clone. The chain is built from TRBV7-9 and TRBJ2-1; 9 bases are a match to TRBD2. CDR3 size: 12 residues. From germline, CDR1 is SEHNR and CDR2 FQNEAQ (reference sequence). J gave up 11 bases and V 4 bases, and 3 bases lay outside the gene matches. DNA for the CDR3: TGTGCCAGCAGCTCGTCTAGCGGGAAGCAGTTCTTC. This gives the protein CASSSSSGKQFF.

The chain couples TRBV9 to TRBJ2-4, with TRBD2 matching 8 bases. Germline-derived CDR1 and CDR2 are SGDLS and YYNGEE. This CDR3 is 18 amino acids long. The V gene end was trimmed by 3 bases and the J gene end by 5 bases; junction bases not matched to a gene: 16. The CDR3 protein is CASSALALAEVGENIQYF. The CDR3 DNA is TGTGCCAGCAGCGCCCTCGCACTAGCGGAAGTCGGGGAAAACATTCAGTACTTC.

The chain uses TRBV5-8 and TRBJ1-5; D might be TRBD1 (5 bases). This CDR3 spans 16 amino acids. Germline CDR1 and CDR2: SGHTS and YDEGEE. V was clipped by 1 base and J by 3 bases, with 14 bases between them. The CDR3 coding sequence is TGTGCCAGCAGCTTGTATCGGGGCGTCTTCAATCAGCCCCAGCATTTT. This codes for CASSLYRGVFNQPQHF.

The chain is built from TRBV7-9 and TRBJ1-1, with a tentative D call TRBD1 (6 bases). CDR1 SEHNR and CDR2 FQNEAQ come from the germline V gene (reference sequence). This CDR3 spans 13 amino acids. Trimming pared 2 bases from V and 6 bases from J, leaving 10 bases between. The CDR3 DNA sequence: TGTGCCAGCAGCTTATCAGGGGCCCCTGAAGCTTTCTTT. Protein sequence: CASSLSGAPEAFF.

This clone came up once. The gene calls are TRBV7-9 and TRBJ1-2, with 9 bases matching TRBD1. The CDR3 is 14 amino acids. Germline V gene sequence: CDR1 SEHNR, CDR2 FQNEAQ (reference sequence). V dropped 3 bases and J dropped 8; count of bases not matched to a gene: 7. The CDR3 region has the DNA TGTGCCAGCAGCTTCACACAGGGGGCGTTCGGCTACACCTTC. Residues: CASSFTQGAFGYTF.

The chain's CDR3 is CASSRLNPGQGRGYTF. As DNA, the CDR3 is TGCGCCAGCAGCCGACTAAATCCGGGACAGGGACGTGGCTACACCTTC. This chain links TRBV4-1 with TRBJ1-2, with 9 bases lining up with TRBD1. V lost 4 bases to trimming and J lost 7 bases; unmatched junction nucleotides: 13. The germline CDR1 and CDR2 sequences are MGHRA and YSYEKL. The CDR3 has 16 amino acids.

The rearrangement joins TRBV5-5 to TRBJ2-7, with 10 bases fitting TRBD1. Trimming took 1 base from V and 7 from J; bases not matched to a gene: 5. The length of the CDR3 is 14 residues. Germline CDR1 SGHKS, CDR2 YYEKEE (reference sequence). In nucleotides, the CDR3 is TGTGCCAGCAGCTTGTCGACAGGGGGCCAAGAGCAGTACTTC. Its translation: CASSLSTGGQEQYF.

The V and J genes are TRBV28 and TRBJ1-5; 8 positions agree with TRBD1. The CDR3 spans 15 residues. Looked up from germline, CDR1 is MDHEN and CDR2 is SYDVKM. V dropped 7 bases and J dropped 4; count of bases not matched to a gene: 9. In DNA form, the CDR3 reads TGTGCCAGCAATCCGGGACAGGCCGATAATCAGCCCCAGCATTTT. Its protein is CASNPGQADNQPQHF. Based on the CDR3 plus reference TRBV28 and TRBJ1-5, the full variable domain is DVKVTQSSRYLVKRTGEKVFLECVQDMDHENMFWYRQDPGLGLRLIYFSYDVKMKEKGDIPEGYSVSREKKERFSLILESASTNQTSMYLCASNPGQADNQPQHFGDGTRLSIL.